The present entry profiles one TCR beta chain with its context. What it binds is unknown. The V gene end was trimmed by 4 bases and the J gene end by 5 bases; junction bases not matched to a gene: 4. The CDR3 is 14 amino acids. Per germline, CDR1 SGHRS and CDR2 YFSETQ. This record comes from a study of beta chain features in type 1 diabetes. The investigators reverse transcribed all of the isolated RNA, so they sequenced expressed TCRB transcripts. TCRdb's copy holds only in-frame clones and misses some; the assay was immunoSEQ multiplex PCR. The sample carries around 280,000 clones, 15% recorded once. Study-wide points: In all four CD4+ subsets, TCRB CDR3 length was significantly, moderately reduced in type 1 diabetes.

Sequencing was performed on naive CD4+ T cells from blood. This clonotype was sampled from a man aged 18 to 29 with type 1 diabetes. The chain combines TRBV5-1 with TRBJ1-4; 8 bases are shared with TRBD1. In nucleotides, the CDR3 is TGCGCCAGCAGCGAGGACAGGGCAAATGAAAAACTGTTTTTT. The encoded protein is CASSEDRANEKLFF.